One sample yielded the 11 T cell receptor beta chains listed below, sequenced in a study of T cells in localized non-small cell lung cancer. The data were produced by immunoSEQ multiplex PCR, yet TCRdb's version contains in-frame clones alone and is incomplete. In the table there are roughly 89,000 clones, roughly 90% of which are singletons. Sequencing used PBMCs, obtained before any cancer treatment. The receptors come from a woman aged 35 to 75 with stage II squamous cell lung carcinoma.

This rearrangement joins TRBV19 to TRBJ2-3; D unclear. The ends were cut back, 2 bases at V and 6 bases at J, with 9 bases in the middle. Germline V gene sequence: CDR1 LNHDA, CDR2 SQIVND (reference sequence). This CDR3 is 13 amino acids long. The CDR3: CASSISGQDTQYF. In DNA form, the CDR3 reads TGTGCCAGTAGTATATCTGGGCAGGATACGCAGTATTTT.

This clone was counted only a few times. The genes are TRBV7-9 and TRBJ2-7, with D perhaps being TRBD1 or TRBD2 (5 bases each). The CDR3 runs to 14 residues. V was clipped by 4 bases and J by 9 bases, with 19 bases between them. Germline V lookup: CDR1 SEHNR, CDR2 FQNEAQ (reference sequence). DNA for the CDR3: TGTGCCAGCAGCTCACGGGACGGCCAGGGTGTGCAGTACTTC. This gives the protein CASSSRDGQGVQYF.

The gene calls are TRBV28 and TRBJ1-1; no firm D call. Deletions cut 5 bases from V and 0 bases from J, with 10 bases between. CDR3 size: 14 residues. In germline, CDR1 is MDHEN, CDR2 SYDVKM. CDR3: CASSLIPMNTEAFF. In DNA form, the CDR3 reads TGTGCCAGCAGTCTGATACCCATGAACACTGAAGCTTTCTTT.

The chain has TRBV10-3 and TRBJ1-6; TRBD1 matches 7 bases. The CDR3 runs to 13 residues. V shed 9 bases, J shed 8 bases, and the junction held 7 bases outside the gene matches. Germline-derived CDR1 and CDR2 are ENHRY and SYGVKD. CDR3 coding DNA: TGTGCCATAGGGTCCCAGGGGGATTCACCCCTCCACTTT. Its protein is CAIGSQGDSPLHF.

DNA for the CDR3: TGTGCCAGCAGTAGTTCACAGGGGATGATGGGCTACACCTTC. It encodes CASSSSQGMMGYTF. V is TRBV27 and J is TRBJ1-2; 7 positions match TRBD1. The junction had 11 bases not matched to a gene; V was cut back by 5 bases and J by 8 bases. Germline CDR1 MNHEY, CDR2 SMNVEV (reference sequence). The CDR3 extends over 14 amino acids.

The table lists this clone with a count of one. This sequence joins TRBV7-2 and TRBJ2-3; D unresolved. Trimming cost V 4 bases and J 0 bases, with 5 bases left between them. The CDR3 is 13 amino acids. CDR1 and CDR2 (germline): SGHTA, FQGNSA. CDR3: CASSWGSTDTQYF. Written as DNA, the CDR3 is TGTGCCAGCAGCTGGGGAAGCACAGATACGCAGTATTTT.

This chain links TRBV28 with TRBJ2-7; TRBD2 aligns across 10 bases. This CDR3 has 14 residues. CDR1 and CDR2 from the germline V gene are MDHEN and SYDVKM. V was pared by 5 bases and J by 3 bases, with 4 bases of the junction left unmatched. CDR3 in amino acids: CASSPTSGDYEQYF. The CDR3 region has the DNA TGTGCCAGCAGTCCAACTAGCGGGGACTACGAGCAGTACTTC. The full variable domain, with the rest looked up from reference TRBV28 and TRBJ2-7, is DVKVTQSSRYLVKRTGEKVFLECVQDMDHENMFWYRQDPGLGLRLIYFSYDVKMKEKGDIPEGYSVSREKKERFSLILESASTNQTSMYLCASSPTSGDYEQYFGPGTRLTVT.

CDR3 in amino acids: CASSPTDLMNTEAFF. The CDR3 nucleotides read TGTGCCAGCAGCCCCACTGATCTCATGAACACTGAAGCTTTCTTT. The chain employs TRBV9 and TRBJ1-1; D remains ambiguous. Trimming took off 4 bases at V and 0 bases at J, with 13 bases between the two ends. Germline CDR1 and CDR2: SGDLS and YYNGEE. CDR3 length: 15 amino acids.

This chain uses TRBV12-5 with TRBJ2-1, with no clear D. The CDR3 contains 16 residues. V dropped 1 base and J dropped 2 bases, with 12 bases sitting between them. Germline lookup yields CDR1 LGHNT and CDR2 FRNRAP. This CDR3 is CASGLGSQVTYNEQFF. The CDR3 bases are TGTGCTAGTGGTTTGGGGTCCCAGGTGACCTACAATGAGCAGTTCTTC. The full variable domain, completed using reference TRBV12-5 and TRBJ2-1, is DARVTQTPRHKVTEMGQEVTMRCQPILGHNTVFWYRQTMMQGLELLAYFRNRAPLDDSGMPKDRFSAEMPDATLATLKIQPSEPRDSAVYFCASGLGSQVTYNEQFFGPGTRLTVL.

The chain couples TRBV6-1 to TRBJ2-7; D gene unclear. The CDR3 runs to 15 residues. Trimming cost V 3 bases and J 0 bases, with 12 bases left between them. Germline loops: CDR1 MNHNS, CDR2 SASEGT. CDR3 coding DNA: TGTGCCAGCAGTGATAAGTCAGCAAGCTCCTACGAGCAGTACTTC. Amino acids: CASSDKSASSYEQYF.

The CDR3 DNA is TGTGCCAGCAGTTCAGACAAGAACACTGAAGCTTTCTTT. It codes for CASSSDKNTEAFF. The chain joins TRBV28 to TRBJ1-1; unclear D gene. Germline values: CDR1 MDHEN, CDR2 SYDVKM. V dropped 4 bases and J dropped 1 base, with 7 bases sitting between them. The CDR3 length is 13 residues.